The 10 T cell receptor beta chains reported below all come from one sample, sequenced in a study of OX40 agonist ivuxolimab in advanced cancers. The method was immunoSEQ multiplex PCR; TCRdb's version includes in-frame clones alone and lacks a portion of them. There are roughly 11,000 clones in the sample; 75% to 85% occur only once, and about 15% lies in the top ten. The sample consisted of CD4+ or CD8+ T cells sorted from blood, taken in a trial of the OX40 agonist ivuxolimab. These receptor sequences come from an adult with an advanced solid tumor such as melanoma, head and neck, liver or kidney cancer.

The J gene is TRBJ2-3, the V gene TRBV27; 8 bases match TRBD2. The CDR3 runs 16 residues. V lost 2 bases and J lost 2; bases outside the gene matches: 6. Germline lookup yields CDR1 MNHEY and CDR2 SMNVEV (reference sequence). The DNA for the CDR3 is TGTGCCAGCAGTTTAGCCGGCGGGGGGACCACAGATACGCAGTATTTT. Translated, it gives CASSLAGGGTTDTQYF.

The chain has TRBV25-1 and TRBJ2-1; D not certain. The V gene lost 7 bases and the J gene lost 8 bases, with 9 bases spanning the gap. The CDR3 has 11 amino acids. Per the germline V gene, CDR1 is MGHDK and CDR2 is SYGVNS. The CDR3 DNA follows: TGTGCCAGCAAAGGACCTGATGAGCAGTTCTTC. Its translation: CASKGPDEQFF.

This chain connects TRBV5-1 to TRBJ1-4; maybe TRBD1 (6 bases). Germline values: CDR1 SGHRS, CDR2 YFSETQ. The CDR3 sequence is 14 residues long. The V gene lost 4 bases and the J gene lost 7 bases, with 14 bases spanning the gap. Here the CDR3 DNA reads TGCGCCAGCAGCCGTGAGGGGGTGCCTGAAAAACTGTTTTTT. As protein: CASSREGVPEKLFF.

In this sample, this clone turned up once. The rearrangement uses TRBV6-1 and TRBJ2-7; the match to TRBD2 covers 9 bases. CDR3 length equals 15 residues. The V gene's germline CDR1 is MNHNS and CDR2 SASEGT. After removal of 2 bases from V and 0 bases from J, the junction contained 2 bases not matched to a gene. The CDR3 DNA sequence: TGTGCCAGCAGTGAAACTAGCGGGTTCTCCTACGAGCAGTACTTC. It yields the protein CASSETSGFSYEQYF.

The chain employs TRBV7-9 and TRBJ1-1; D perhaps matches TRBD1 (6 bases). In germline, CDR1 is SEHNR, CDR2 FQNEAQ (reference sequence). This CDR3 region has 13 residues. The ends were cut back, 5 bases at V and 3 bases at J, with 10 bases in the middle. CDR3 sequence reads: CASSPRTDTEAFF. CDR3 nucleotide sequence: TGTGCCAGCAGCCCCCGGACAGACACTGAAGCTTTCTTT. Combining the CDR3 with reference TRBV7-9 and TRBJ1-1 gives the whole variable domain DTGVSQNPRHKITKRGQNVTFRCDPISEHNRLYWYRQTLGQGPEFLTYFQNEAQLEKSRLLSDRFSAERPKGSFSTLEIQRTEQGDSAMYLCASSPRTDTEAFFGQGTRLTVV.

The rearrangement joins TRBV11-2 to TRBJ2-7; 7 nucleotides align to TRBD1. From germline, CDR1 is SGHAT and CDR2 FQNNGV. The CDR3 sequence is 14 residues long. J gave up 3 bases and V 2 bases, and 4 bases lay outside the gene matches. In DNA, the CDR3 is TGTGCCAGCAGCTTATCCGGGACAGACTACGAGCAGTACTTC. Amino acid sequence: CASSLSGTDYEQYF.

This clone is medium-sized within its sample. J is TRBJ1-4 and V is TRBV4-2; no reliable D call. The CDR3 length is 12 residues. V was cut by 4 bases and J by 7 bases, with 7 bases left in between. The V gene's germline CDR1 is LGHNA and CDR2 YNFKEQ. CDR3 loop: CASSPRGEKLFF. In nucleotides, the CDR3 is TGTGCCAGCAGCCCCCGGGGTGAAAAACTGTTTTTT.

As regards this clone: One end of the junction varies from germline; a read error may be responsible. The chain combines TRBV6-1 with TRBJ2-2; D might be TRBD2 (5 bases). The V gene's germline CDR1 is MNHNS and CDR2 SASEGT. This CDR3 comprises 12 residues. The CDR3 bases are TGTGCCAGCACCACTAGTTCCGGGGAGCCGTTTTTT. Translated, it gives CASTTSSGEPFF.

The chain joins TRBV4-1 to TRBJ1-2, with D perhaps TRBD1 (6 bases). Trimming pared 8 bases from V and 2 bases from J, leaving 9 bases between. This CDR3 has 12 residues. Germline V CDR1 and CDR2: MGHRA, YSYEKL. The DNA of the CDR3 is TGCGCCAGCCAGGGACAAAACTATGGCTACACCTTC. Translation gives CASQGQNYGYTF.

The chain links TRBV27 to TRBJ2-7, with D possibly being TRBD1 (6 bases). CDR1 and CDR2 (germline): MNHEY, SMNVEV (reference sequence). The CDR3 runs to 13 residues. V lost 5 bases, J lost 2 bases, and 10 bases lay in between. The CDR3 spells CASSPGQTYEQYF. Here the CDR3 DNA reads TGTGCCAGCAGTCCCGGACAGACCTACGAGCAGTACTTC.